This TCR beta chain was sequenced during a study of blood T cell repertoires in COVID-19. In the study overall: Whether acute or convalescent, the COVID-19 samples came from the United States, Italy and Spain. PBMCs, B-cell-depleted T cells, or T cells provided the cDNA or gDNA that made up the material.

Germline V gives CDR1 PRHDT, CDR2 FYEKMQ (reference sequence). The CDR3 runs to 15 residues. The V end lost 4 bases, the J end lost 4 bases, and 16 bases lay between the germline ends. Original analysis: How many nucleated cells were present was estimated from reference gene primer amplification. Only in-frame clones appear in the TCRdb table, and some are missing; sequencing was by immunoSEQ multiplex PCR. V, J and clone size derive from that table, while D and trimming were established from the DNA sequence. The data show about 270,000 clones, about 90% seen once. Seattle's enrolled individuals joined amid active infection and were then monitored longitudinally.

The chain links TRBV13 to TRBJ2-5; D might be TRBD2 (5 bases). This TCR derives from a woman aged 25-40 years with COVID-19, enrolled during active disease. The sample consisted of peripheral blood. The CDR3 nucleotides are TGTGCCAGCAGCTCCGGGATGACCCTAACAGAGACCCAGTACTTC. Its protein product is CASSSGMTLTETQYF.